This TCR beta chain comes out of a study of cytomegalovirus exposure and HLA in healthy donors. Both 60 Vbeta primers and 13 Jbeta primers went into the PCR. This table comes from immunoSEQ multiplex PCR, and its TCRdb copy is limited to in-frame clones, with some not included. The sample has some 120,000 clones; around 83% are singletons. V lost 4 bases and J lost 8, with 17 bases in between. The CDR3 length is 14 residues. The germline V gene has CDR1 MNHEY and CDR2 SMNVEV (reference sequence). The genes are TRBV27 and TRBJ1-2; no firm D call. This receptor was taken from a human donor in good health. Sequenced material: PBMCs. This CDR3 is CASSSWEGNAGYTF. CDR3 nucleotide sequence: TGTGCCAGCAGTTCATGGGAGGGTAACGCGGGCTACACCTTC.